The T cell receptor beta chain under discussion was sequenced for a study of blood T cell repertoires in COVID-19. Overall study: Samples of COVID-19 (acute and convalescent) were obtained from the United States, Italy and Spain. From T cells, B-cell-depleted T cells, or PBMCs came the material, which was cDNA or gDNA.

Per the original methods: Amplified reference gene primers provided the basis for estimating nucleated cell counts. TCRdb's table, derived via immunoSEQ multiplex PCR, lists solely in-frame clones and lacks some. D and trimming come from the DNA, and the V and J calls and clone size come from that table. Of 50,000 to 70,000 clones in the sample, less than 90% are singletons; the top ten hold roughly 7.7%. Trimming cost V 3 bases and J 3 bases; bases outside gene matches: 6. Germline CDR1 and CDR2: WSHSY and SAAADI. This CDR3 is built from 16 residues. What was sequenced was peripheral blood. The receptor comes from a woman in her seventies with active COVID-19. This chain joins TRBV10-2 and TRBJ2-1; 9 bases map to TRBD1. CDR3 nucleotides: TGCGCCAGCAGTGAACAGGGGACAGGGAACTACAATGAGCAGTTCTTC. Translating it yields CASSEQGTGNYNEQFF.